Detailed here is one T cell receptor (beta chain). Its antigen is not identified. The CDR3 is 13 amino acids. The germline CDR1 and CDR2 sequences are SNHLY and FYNNEI. Losses at the gene ends were 3 bases for V and 5 bases for J; bases not matched to a gene: 3. At the time of sampling, donors were nominally healthy, though unrecorded immune exposures were likely. These data are taken from a study of cytomegalovirus exposure and HLA in healthy donors. Study results and caveats: Using the classifier, cytomegalovirus status was reportedly diagnosed with high specificity and sensitivity. HLA restriction was apparent for most CMV-associated TCR beta chains in a later analysis.

The PCR was carried out with 60 Vbeta primers and 13 Jbeta primers. How the authors handled the data: Later analysis identified 80 million to 85 million unique TCR beta chains, 9 million to 13 million shared. This table comes from immunoSEQ multiplex PCR, and its TCRdb copy is limited to in-frame clones, with some not included. For V, J and clone size, that table is used; D and trimming come from the DNA. Found here are roughly 74,000 clones, roughly 79% of them singletons; the top ten hold approximately 1.5%. This receptor was obtained from a man aged 40-49 years in good health and CMV-seronegative. V and J are TRBV2 and TRBJ2-5; 7 nucleotides match TRBD2. The sequenced sample was PBMCs. CDR3 residues: CASSDTGRETQYF. The CDR3 bases are TGTGCCAGCAGTGATACCGGGAGGGAGACCCAGTACTTC. The complete variable domain, with remaining parts taken from reference TRBV2 and TRBJ2-5, reads EPEVTQTPSHQVTQMGQEVILRCVPISNHLYFYWYRQILGQKVEFLVSFYNNEISEKSEIFDDQFSVERPDGSNFTLKIRSTKLEDSAMYFCASSDTGRETQYFGPGTRLLVL.